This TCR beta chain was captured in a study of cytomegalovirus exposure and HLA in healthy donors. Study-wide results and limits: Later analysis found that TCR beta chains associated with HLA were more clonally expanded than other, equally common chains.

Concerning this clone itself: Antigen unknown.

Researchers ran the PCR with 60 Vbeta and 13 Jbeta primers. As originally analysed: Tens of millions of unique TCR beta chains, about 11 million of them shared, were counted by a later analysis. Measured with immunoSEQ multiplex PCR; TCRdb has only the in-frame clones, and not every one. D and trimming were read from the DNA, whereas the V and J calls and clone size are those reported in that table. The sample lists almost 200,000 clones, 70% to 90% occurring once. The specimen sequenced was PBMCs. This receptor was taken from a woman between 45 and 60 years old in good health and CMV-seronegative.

The DNA for the CDR3 is TGTGCCAGCAGCTCCCCTAGCGGGAGGGCCAATAATGAGCAGTTCTTC. This encodes CASSSPSGRANNEQFF. The chain employs TRBV7-3 and TRBJ2-1; 12 nucleotides match TRBD2. CDR3 length: 16 amino acids. In germline, CDR1 is SGHTA, CDR2 FQGTGA. J was trimmed by 7 bases and V by 4 bases; bases with no gene match: 8.